The 28 T cell receptor beta chains listed next were all sequenced from one sample in a study of T cell repertoires in cytomegalovirus infection. No antigen has been identified for these receptors. TCRdb used MiXCR to reprocess the reads, holding one entry per CDR3 protein. The data contain about a million distinct CDR3 sequences, around 31% of them singletons. The sample consisted of cultured CD8+ T cells from PBMCs, taken from culture after CMV antigen stimulation. These receptors were taken from a human donor in good health (CMV status not recorded). Some clones in this sample may be carry-over from other donors' samples.

This chain connects TRBV2 to TRBJ2-7; D is ambiguous. CDR1 is SNHLY, CDR2 FYNNEI, per germline. With 7 bases removed from V and 3 bases from J, the gap between germline ends came to 10 bases. The CDR3 runs to 12 residues. The CDR3 reads CASTDNIYEQYF. CDR3 sequence (DNA): TGTGCCAGCACCGACAATATCTACGAGCAGTACTTC.

At least ten counts were recorded for this clonotype. The chain has TRBV10-3 and TRBJ2-2; D might be TRBD1 (5 bases). The germline V and J ends were trimmed by 6 bases and 1 base, with 6 bases remaining between them. This CDR3 has 13 amino acids. Germline CDR1 reads ENHRY; CDR2 reads SYGVKD. CDR3 sequence: CAIRTVNTGELFF. CDR3 DNA: TGTGCCATCAGGACAGTGAACACCGGGGAGCTGTTTTTT.

The V gene is TRBV12-3 or TRBV12-4, the J gene TRBJ2-3; no clear D. V was cut by 8 bases and J by 4 bases, with 13 bases left in between. CDR3 size: 13 residues. This CDR3 is CASGRRQADTQYF. In DNA form, the CDR3 reads TGTGCCAGCGGACGACGCCAGGCAGATACGCAGTATTTT.

This chain uses TRBV7-6 with TRBJ1-6, with 9 positions matching TRBD1. There are 18 residues in the CDR3. Per the germline V gene, CDR1 is SGHVS and CDR2 is FNYEAQ. The ends lost 0 bases at V and 10 bases at J; junction bases unmatched: 13. The CDR3 region is CASSLARKLTGGRSPLHF. Here the CDR3 DNA reads TGTGCCAGCAGCTTAGCACGTAAACTAACAGGGGGCAGGTCACCCCTCCACTTT.

This clonotype came up a few times. The germline gene is not matched at one end of the junction; a read error may be the cause. The chain joins TRBV7-7 to TRBJ2-5; 7 bases line up with TRBD2. There are 13 residues in the CDR3. Germline-derived CDR1 and CDR2 are SSHAT and FNYEAQ (reference sequence). The CDR3 sequence: CASSVWGGETQYF. The CDR3 DNA reads TGTGCTAGCAGCGTCTGGGGGGGAGAGACCCAGTACTTC.

Here the CDR3 DNA reads TGCGCCAGCAGCCAAGGCAAGGCTAACTATGGCTACACCTTC. Its protein is CASSQGKANYGYTF. J is TRBJ1-2 and V is TRBV4-1, with D unresolved. V was pared by 1 base and J by 0 bases, with 6 bases between. The length of the CDR3 is 14 residues. Germline CDR1 reads MGHRA; CDR2 reads YSYEKL.

The V gene is TRBV12-3 or TRBV12-4, the J gene TRBJ1-3; no reliable D call. This CDR3 is built from 14 residues. The germline V and J ends were trimmed by 7 bases and 1 base, with 11 bases remaining between them. CDR3 DNA: TGTGCCAGCACCCCTGGGTTATCTGGAAACACCATATATTTT. Its translation is CASTPGLSGNTIYF.

This clonotype was picked up a small number of times. The rearrangement uses TRBV28 and TRBJ2-1; 9 bases line up with TRBD2. The ends lost 2 bases at V and 9 bases at J; junction bases unmatched: 5. This CDR3 is 14 amino acids long. Per germline, CDR1 MDHEN and CDR2 SYDVKM. The CDR3 nucleotides read TGTGCCAGCAGTTTAGGCGGGGGGGACGGTGAGCAGTTCTTC. Protein: CASSLGGGDGEQFF.

The J gene is TRBJ2-1, the V gene TRBV29-1; D is possibly TRBD2 (6 bases). The CDR3 runs 16 residues. V was trimmed by 1 base and J by 7 bases, leaving 20 bases between them. Germline CDR1 is SQVTM and CDR2 is ANQGSEA. The CDR3 loop is CSVEGWELAKINEQFF. The CDR3 DNA is TGCAGCGTTGAAGGGTGGGAGCTAGCGAAGATTAATGAGCAGTTCTTC.

This clonotype was picked up a small number of times. The rearrangement links TRBV6-5 to TRBJ1-2; a weak D match, TRBD1 (5 bases). CDR3 length equals 14 residues. Germline assignment: CDR1 MNHEY and CDR2 SVGAGI. Trimming left V 1 base short and J 1 base short, with 7 bases between. Here the CDR3 reads CASSYLDNNYGYTF. The CDR3 DNA reads as TGTGCCAGCAGTTACTTGGACAATAACTATGGCTACACCTTC.

V gene TRBV12-3 or TRBV12-4 combines with J gene TRBJ2-7, with TRBD1 as a possible D gene (6 bases). Trimming shortened V by 3 bases and J by 5 bases, and 11 bases separated the two germline ends. The CDR3 has 13 residues. CDR3 region: CASSFSGVHEQYV. The CDR3 bases are TGTGCCAGCAGTTTTTCAGGGGTCCACGAGCAGTACGTC.

The rearrangement joins TRBV5-6 to TRBJ2-2, with 12 bases matching TRBD2. Germline lookup yields CDR1 SGHDT and CDR2 YYEEEE. This CDR3 contains 17 residues. With V trimmed by 4 bases and J by 1 base, 5 bases remained unmatched. CDR3 in amino acids: CASSPRGLAGNTGELFF. The CDR3 region has the DNA TGTGCCAGCAGCCCCAGGGGACTAGCGGGGAACACCGGGGAGCTGTTTTTT.

This clonotype was detected only a few times. The rearrangement links TRBV12-3 or TRBV12-4 to TRBJ1-2, with D unresolved. Trimming took off 2 bases at V and 3 bases at J, with 13 bases between the two ends. This CDR3 has 15 residues. CDR3 region: CASSLTAVDDYGYTF. The CDR3 DNA follows: TGTGCCAGCAGTTTAACAGCGGTAGACGACTATGGCTACACCTTC.

This clonotype has a count of ten or more. This sequence joins TRBV7-9 and TRBJ2-1; D perhaps matches TRBD1 (5 bases). The CDR3 is 12 amino acids. The ends were cut back, 3 bases at V and 8 bases at J, with 8 bases in the middle. Germline CDR1 is SEHNR and CDR2 is FQNEAQ (reference sequence). The CDR3 region has the DNA TGTGCCAGCAGCTTGGACACCGATGAGCAGTTCTTC. This sequence encodes CASSLDTDEQFF.

The rearrangement joins TRBV7-1 to TRBJ2-1; 12 bases map to TRBD2. TRBV7-1 is designated an ORF whose function remains uncertain. The V segment lost 3 bases and the J segment 9 bases; nucleotides outside the gene matches: 12. This CDR3 region has 17 residues. The CDR3 bases are TGTGCCAGCAGCTCGGGCTTCACTAGCGGGGGGTTTGGTGAGCAGTTCTTC. Its translation is CASSSGFTSGGFGEQFF.

This clonotype was seen many times. The genes are TRBV7-8 and TRBJ2-3; D call uncertain. CDR1 and CDR2 from the germline V gene are SGHVS and FQNEAQ. This CDR3 comprises 14 residues. Between the trimmed V and J ends, which lost 3 bases and 5 bases, there was a span of 12 bases. DNA for the CDR3: TGTGCCAGCAGCTTTAGAGAAAACGGAGATACGCAGTATTTT. It codes for CASSFRENGDTQYF.

This clonotype was recorded a few times. The chain couples TRBV3-1 to TRBJ1-2; 7 bases align to TRBD1. The V gene's germline CDR1 is LGHDT and CDR2 YNNKEL (reference sequence). V was pared by 3 bases and J by 0 bases, with 4 bases of the junction left unmatched. The CDR3 is 15 residues long. The CDR3 sequence: CASSQAGTANYGYTF. CDR3 sequence (DNA): TGTGCCAGCAGCCAGGCGGGGACAGCTAACTATGGCTACACCTTC.

V is TRBV7-9 and J is TRBJ2-3, with 10 bases fitting TRBD2. Trimming removed 6 bases from V and 6 bases from J; junction bases left unmatched: 6. The CDR3 runs 14 residues. Looked up from germline, CDR1 is SEHNR and CDR2 is FQNEAQ (reference sequence). DNA of the CDR3: TGTGCCAGCAGAACTAGCGGGGTAGGGGATACGCAGTATTTT. Protein sequence: CASRTSGVGDTQYF.

The V and J genes are TRBV27 and TRBJ2-1; maybe TRBD1 (6 bases). From germline, CDR1 is MNHEY and CDR2 SMNVEV (reference sequence). The V end was cut by 6 bases, the J end by 5 bases, with 23 bases between. The CDR3 is 17 amino acids. The CDR3 is CASRSFVGGLEDNEQFF. The CDR3 coding sequence is TGTGCCAGCAGAAGTTTCGTAGGGGGATTAGAGGACAATGAGCAGTTCTTC.

Turning to this clonotype: This sequence may be a read error, since a much larger clone differs from it by one base. V and J are TRBV7-2 and TRBJ2-7; D may be TRBD2 (5 bases). Looked up from germline, CDR1 is SGHTA and CDR2 is FQGNSA. The CDR3 runs to 13 residues. The V gene lost 2 bases and the J gene lost 2 bases, with 7 bases spanning the gap. DNA of the CDR3: TGTGCCAGCAGCTTAATGGGAGCCTACGAGCAGTACTTC. Translation: CASSLMGAYEQYF.

This rearrangement joins TRBV27 to TRBJ1-5; D gene ambiguous. V was clipped by 4 bases and J by 8 bases, with 18 bases between them. Germline V lookup: CDR1 MNHEY, CDR2 SMNVEV (reference sequence). CDR3 size: 15 residues. The CDR3 DNA is TGTGCCAGCAGTTCAAATGGAGGACTGAGCGAGCCCCAGCATTTT. It codes for CASSSNGGLSEPQHF.

This clonotype was seen only a few times. The chain has TRBV20-1 and TRBJ1-1; D perhaps matches TRBD1 (6 bases). This CDR3 spans 13 amino acids. The V and J ends lost 5 bases and 1 base respectively, with 11 bases between them. Germline CDR1 DFQATT, CDR2 SNEGSKA (reference sequence). Here the CDR3 reads CSAGGAANTEAFF. In nucleotides, the CDR3 is TGCAGTGCTGGGGGGGCCGCGAACACTGAAGCTTTCTTT.

This clonotype showed up just a few times. This chain joins TRBV7-9 and TRBJ2-7; D possibly uses TRBD1 or TRBD2 (5 bases each). This CDR3 spans 16 amino acids. The V gene's germline CDR1 is SEHNR and CDR2 FQNEAQ (reference sequence). Between the trimmed V and J ends, which lost 4 bases and 0 bases, there was a span of 16 bases. CDR3 loop: CASSSTFRDGSYEQYV. The CDR3 DNA reads TGTGCCAGCAGCTCAACCTTCCGGGACGGCTCCTACGAGCAGTACGTC.

This clonotype came up many times. The J gene is TRBJ1-2, the V gene TRBV4-1; 7 positions agree with TRBD1. Looked up from germline, CDR1 is MGHRA and CDR2 is YSYEKL. The CDR3 is 16 amino acids. V dropped 7 bases and J dropped 3; count of bases not matched to a gene: 14. CDR3: CASTQGGFSRDYGYTF. In nucleotides, the CDR3 is TGCGCCAGCACCCAGGGGGGGTTCAGTCGTGACTATGGCTACACCTTC.

The V and J genes are TRBV6-6 and TRBJ2-7; D is possibly TRBD1 (6 bases). This CDR3 is built from 15 residues. Trimming cost V 5 bases and J 0 bases, with 14 bases left between them. Per germline, CDR1 MNHNY and CDR2 SVGAGI (reference sequence). CDR3 amino acids: CASSQQGPTSYEQYF. The CDR3 DNA follows: TGTGCCAGCAGTCAACAGGGTCCCACCTCCTACGAGCAGTACTTC.

The chain joins TRBV14 to TRBJ2-1, with 7 nucleotides matching TRBD2. Germline V gene sequence: CDR1 SGHDN, CDR2 FVKESK. The CDR3 runs 15 residues. The junction had 8 bases not matched to a gene; V was cut back by 0 bases and J by 9 bases. CDR3 sequence (DNA): TGTGCCAGCAGCCAAGATCTGTGGGGCGGGGGTGAGCAGTTCTTC. Protein sequence: CASSQDLWGGGEQFF.

At least ten counts were recorded for this clonotype. The gene calls are TRBV7-2 and TRBJ2-3, with D hard to call. The CDR3 has 15 amino acids. CDR1 SGHTA and CDR2 FQGNSA come from the germline V gene. V was clipped by 2 bases and J by 2 bases, with 11 bases between them. The CDR3 loop reads CASSLPYTFTDTQYF. The CDR3 bases are TGTGCCAGCAGCTTACCGTACACGTTCACAGATACGCAGTATTTT.

The chain links TRBV6-1 to TRBJ1-2; 10 bases map to TRBD1. CDR1 and CDR2 from the germline V gene are MNHNS and SASEGT. This CDR3 region has 13 residues. Trimming removed 3 bases from V and 8 bases from J; junction bases left unmatched: 3. The chain's CDR3 is CASSETGGFGYTF. In nucleotides, the CDR3 is TGTGCCAGCAGTGAGACAGGGGGCTTCGGCTACACCTTC.